The present T cell receptor (beta chain) was sequenced within a study of cytomegalovirus exposure and HLA in healthy donors. Germline V gene lookup returns CDR1 GTSNPN and CDR2 SVGIG (reference sequence). V lost 3 bases to trimming and J lost 7 bases, with 7 bases between them. This CDR3 contains 11 residues. 13 Jbeta primers and 60 Vbeta primers were used for the PCR. TCRdb's table, derived via immunoSEQ multiplex PCR, lists solely in-frame clones and lacks some. The table has 190,000 or so clones, around three quarters seen once. The receptor's source is a boy aged 10-17 years in good health and CMV-seronegative. The rearrangement joins TRBV30 to TRBJ1-3; D is unresolved. Sequenced material: PBMCs. This CDR3 reads CAWRTRNTIYF. The CDR3 DNA is TGTGCCTGGAGAACTCGGAACACCATATATTTT.